The source of this T cell receptor (beta chain) is a study of blood T cells in healthy people across ages. V gave up 6 bases and J gave up 7 bases, with 22 bases separating them. The V gene's germline CDR1 is MGHRA and CDR2 YSYEKL. The CDR3 loop spans 16 amino acids. A second PCR, run for about 6 to 11 cycles, used a sample-barcoded 5' primer plus a J-beta primer mix. TCRdb reanalysed the 5' RACE reads using MiXCR and keeps one entry per CDR3 protein. The table shows about 970,000 distinct CDR3 sequences, with roughly 51% occurring only once. Peripheral blood from each donor was collected in a volume of approximately 9.2 milliliters. In regard to this clonotype: Its antigen is unidentified.

Study-level findings and limits: Underestimates were what the diversity estimates from one million T cells were considered to be.

The rearrangement joins TRBV4-1 to TRBJ1-5; TRBD1 might be the D (5 bases). Sequencing input: blood. This clonotype was sampled from a woman aged 55-75 years in good health. In DNA form, the CDR3 reads TGCGCCAGCAGTCCGGGAGAAGGGGCCCTGGTCCAGCCCCAGCATTTT. Translated, it gives CASSPGEGALVQPQHF.